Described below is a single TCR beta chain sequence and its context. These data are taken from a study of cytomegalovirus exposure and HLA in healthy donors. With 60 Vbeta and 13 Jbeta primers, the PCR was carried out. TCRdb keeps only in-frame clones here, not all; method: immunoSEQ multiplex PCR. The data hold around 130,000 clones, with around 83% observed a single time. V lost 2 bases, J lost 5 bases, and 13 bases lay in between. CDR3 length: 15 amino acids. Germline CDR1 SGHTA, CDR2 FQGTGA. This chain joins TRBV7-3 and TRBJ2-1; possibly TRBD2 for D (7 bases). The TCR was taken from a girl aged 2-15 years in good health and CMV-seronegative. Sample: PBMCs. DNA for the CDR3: TGTGCCAGCAGCTTAGGCGGGGGCCCTAACAATGAGCAGTTCTTC. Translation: CASSLGGGPNNEQFF.